The next 17 T cell receptor beta chains were all read from a single sample in a study of T cell responses to AZD1222 COVID-19 vaccine. Assay used: immunoSEQ multiplex PCR; TCRdb lists only in-frame clones, some missing. The sample consists of approximately 130,000 clones, roughly 93% of them appearing once. Sequenced material: peripheral blood, taken on day 0 of AZD1222 vaccination. These receptors all stem from an adult in good health.

The V call is TRBV27, the J call TRBJ1-1; D is uncertain. Looked up from germline, CDR1 is MNHEY and CDR2 is SMNVEV (reference sequence). V shed 1 base and J shed 5 bases, with 14 bases lying between them. The CDR3 has 15 residues. CDR3 coding DNA: TGTGCCAGCAGTTTATACGGGATGGGAGGAACTGAAGCTTTCTTT. This sequence encodes CASSLYGMGGTEAFF.

The chain employs TRBV2 and TRBJ1-4, with D unresolved. The CDR3 runs 14 residues. V was pared by 2 bases and J by 5 bases, with 9 bases between. In germline, CDR1 is SNHLY, CDR2 FYNNEI. This chain's CDR3 is CASSETGENEKLFF. The DNA for the CDR3 is TGTGCCAGCAGTGAAACTGGAGAGAATGAAAAACTGTTTTTT.

A single count supports this clone. The chain recombines TRBV5-4 with TRBJ2-7; 8 positions agree with TRBD1. V lost 0 bases, J lost 6 bases, and 5 bases stayed unmatched. The CDR3 totals 14 residues. Germline-derived CDR1 and CDR2 are SGHNT and YYREEE (reference sequence). CDR3 DNA sequence: TGTGCCAGCAGCTTGGAAGGGACAGGCCGCGAGCAGTACTTC. This translates into CASSLEGTGREQYF.

This chain links TRBV3-1 (or the pseudogene TRBV3-2) with TRBJ1-2; D uncertain. The CDR3 is 15 amino acids. Trimming stripped 4 bases from V and 2 bases from J, with 14 bases between. Per germline, CDR1 LGHDT and CDR2 YNNKEL (reference sequence). The CDR3 DNA reads as TGTGCCAGCAGCCCAAACAGTTATTCGAACTATGGCTACACCTTC. Its translation is CASSPNSYSNYGYTF.

This chain joins TRBV6-1 and TRBJ2-2, with a possible D match to TRBD1 (6 bases). V was shortened by 2 bases and J by 7 bases, with 17 bases between the two germline ends. Looked up from germline, CDR1 is MNHNS and CDR2 is SASEGT. CDR3 length: 16 amino acids. CDR3 DNA sequence: TGTGCCAGCAGTGAACCTGCCCGTCCAGGGGTCGGGGAGCTGTTTTTT. Its protein product is CASSEPARPGVGELFF.

Here the CDR3 reads CASSQVEWDELYGGYTF. The CDR3 region has the DNA TGTGCCAGCAGCCAAGTAGAATGGGACGAATTATATGGTGGCTACACCTTC. This sequence joins TRBV4-2 and TRBJ1-2; D is possibly TRBD1 (5 bases). V was clipped by 1 base and J by 7 bases, with 22 bases between them. The germline gives CDR1 LGHNA, CDR2 YNFKEQ. The CDR3 has 17 residues.

This chain joins TRBV7-9 and TRBJ1-2; 10 nucleotides agree with TRBD1. CDR3 length equals 18 residues. In germline, CDR1 is SEHNR, CDR2 FQNEAQ (reference sequence). V lost 6 bases to trimming and J lost 2 bases; unmatched junction nucleotides: 15. The CDR3 reads CASRPVWAGQGENYGYTF. The CDR3 DNA reads TGTGCCAGCAGACCCGTATGGGCAGGACAGGGGGAAAACTATGGCTACACCTTC.

The chain carries TRBV2 and TRBJ1-4, with 11 bases fitting TRBD1. The J segment lost 2 bases and the V segment lost 8 bases, leaving 7 bases of the junction unmatched. The V gene's germline CDR1 is SNHLY and CDR2 FYNNEI. This CDR3 region has 16 residues. CDR3 sequence (DNA): TGTGCCAGCTCCGGGACAGGGGGTCTCACTAATGAAAAACTGTTTTTT. This gives the protein CASSGTGGLTNEKLFF.

The sample holds one count of this clone. This sequence joins TRBV9 and TRBJ1-2, with TRBD1 matching 8 bases. Looked up from germline, CDR1 is SGDLS and CDR2 is YYNGEE. The ends lost 4 bases at V and 4 bases at J; junction bases unmatched: 3. The CDR3 extends over 13 amino acids. CDR3 bases: TGTGCCAGCAGCCAGGGGGCTACCTATGGCTACACCTTC. Translating gives CASSQGATYGYTF.

The chain couples TRBV5-1 to TRBJ2-3; the D gene could be TRBD1 or TRBD2 (6 bases each). The CDR3 is made up of 15 amino acids. V was shortened by 0 bases and J by 5 bases, with 13 bases between the two germline ends. Germline CDR1 SGHRS, CDR2 YFSETQ. CDR3 residues: CASSLVGGQGDTQYF. CDR3 coding DNA: TGCGCCAGCAGCTTGGTTGGGGGGCAGGGAGATACGCAGTATTTT.

CDR3 amino acids: CASSTNRGNTIYF. CDR3 coding DNA: TGTGCCAGCAGCACCAACAGGGGAAACACCATATATTTT. The chain employs TRBV7-2 and TRBJ1-3; tentative D call: TRBD1 (5 bases). The germline CDR1 and CDR2 sequences are SGHTA and FQGNSA. CDR3 length: 13 amino acids. V lost 5 bases and J lost 4, with 9 bases in between. The full variable domain, rest sourced from reference TRBV7-2 and TRBJ1-3, is GAGVSQSPSNKVTEKGKDVELRCDPISGHTALYWYRQSLGQGLEFLIYFQGNSAPDKSGLPSDRFSAERTGGSVSTLTIQRTQQEDSAVYLCASSTNRGNTIYFGEGSWLTVV.

This clone has just one count. This chain uses TRBV5-1 with TRBJ1-2, with TRBD1 identical over 8 bases. There are 15 residues in the CDR3. Germline values: CDR1 SGHRS, CDR2 YFSETQ. V shed 4 bases and J 2 bases; nucleotides not matched to a gene: 7. The CDR3 spells CASSRWTGRNYGYTF. CDR3 bases: TGCGCCAGCAGCCGTTGGACAGGGCGAAACTATGGCTACACCTTC. The entire variable domain, with the rest obtained from reference TRBV5-1 and TRBJ1-2, is as follows: KAGVTQTPRYLIKTRGQQVTLSCSPISGHRSVSWYQQTPGQGLQFLFEYFSETQRNKGNFPGRFSGRQFSNSRSEMNVSTLELGDSALYLCASSRWTGRNYGYTFGSGTRLTVV.

The chain has TRBV6-5 and TRBJ2-7; tentative D call: TRBD2 (7 bases). The CDR3 is 15 residues long. V was shortened by 6 bases and J by 5 bases, with 20 bases between the two germline ends. Germline V gene data show CDR1 as MNHEY and CDR2 as SVGAGI. The CDR3 bases are TGTGCCAGCAGCGCTATCGGGGGGCTGGGGGACGAGCAGTACTTC. Protein: CASSAIGGLGDEQYF.

The chain has TRBV6-5 and TRBJ2-2, with a possible D match to TRBD1 (5 bases). Trimming shortened V by 0 bases and J by 6 bases, and 8 bases separated the two germline ends. Looked up from germline, CDR1 is MNHEY and CDR2 is SVGAGI. The CDR3 contains 14 residues. The CDR3 DNA is TGTGCCAGCAGTTACTCTCAGGGTCCCGGGGAGCTGTTTTTT. It yields the protein CASSYSQGPGELFF.

This chain uses TRBV7-3 with TRBJ2-7; possible D gene TRBD2, 6 bases. The CDR3 is 13 amino acids. The V end was cut by 5 bases, the J end by 2 bases, with 10 bases between. The V gene's germline CDR1 is SGHTA and CDR2 FQGTGA. CDR3 bases: TGTGCCAGCAGCCGGTCGGGGGCCTACGAGCAGTACTTC. Protein sequence: CASSRSGAYEQYF. The full variable domain, its missing parts supplied by reference TRBV7-3 and TRBJ2-7, is GAGVSQTPSNKVTEKGKYVELRCDPISGHTALYWYRQSLGQGPEFLIYFQGTGAADDSGLPNDRFFAVRPEGSVSTLKIQRTERGDSAVYLCASSRSGAYEQYFGPGTRLTVT.

This chain uses TRBV15 with TRBJ2-3, with 8 positions matching TRBD2. In germline, CDR1 is LNHNV, CDR2 YYDKDF (reference sequence). J lost 0 bases, V lost 6 bases, and 8 bases had no gene match. The CDR3 contains 16 residues. The CDR3 spells CATRERGLPSTDTQYF. CDR3 sequence (DNA): TGTGCCACCAGGGAGCGGGGGTTACCTAGCACAGATACGCAGTATTTT.

The chain recombines TRBV7-2 with TRBJ1-1; TRBD1 is a possible D gene (6 bases). Between the trimmed V and J ends, which lost 7 bases and 2 bases, there was a span of 14 bases. This CDR3 is 14 amino acids long. Germline-derived CDR1 and CDR2 are SGHTA and FQGNSA. CDR3 in amino acids: CASTSGQLNTEAFF. For the CDR3, the DNA is TGTGCCAGCACTAGTGGACAGCTAAACACTGAAGCTTTCTTT.